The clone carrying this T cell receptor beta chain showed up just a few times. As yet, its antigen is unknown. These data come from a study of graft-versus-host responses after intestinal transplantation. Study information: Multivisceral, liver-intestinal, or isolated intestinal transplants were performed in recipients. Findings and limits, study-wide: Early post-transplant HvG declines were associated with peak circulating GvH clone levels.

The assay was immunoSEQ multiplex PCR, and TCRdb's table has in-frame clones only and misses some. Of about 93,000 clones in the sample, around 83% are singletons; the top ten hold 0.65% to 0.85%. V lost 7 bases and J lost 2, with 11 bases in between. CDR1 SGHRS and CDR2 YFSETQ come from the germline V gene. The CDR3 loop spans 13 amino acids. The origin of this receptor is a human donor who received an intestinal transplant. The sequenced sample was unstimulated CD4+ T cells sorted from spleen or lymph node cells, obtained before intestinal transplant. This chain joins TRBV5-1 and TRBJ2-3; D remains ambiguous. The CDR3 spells CASSSVPTDTQYF. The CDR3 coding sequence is TGCGCCAGCTCATCGGTGCCCACAGATACGCAGTATTTT.